This TCR beta chain was captured in a study of patients and donors after allogeneic stem cell transplantation. This clonotype has just a few counts. TCRdb passed the RT-PCR reads through MiXCR, listing each CDR3 protein once. There are under 170,000 distinct CDR3 sequences in the sample; approximately 35% occur only once, and approximately 50% lies in the top ten. The material sequenced was blood, either unsorted or a sorted T cell fraction (not recorded which). The TCR comes from a human donor who was either an allogeneic HSCT recipient or a stem cell or donor lymphocyte infusion donor (not recorded which). It is not recorded whose cells these are; they may come from a transplant donor.

The DNA for the CDR3 is TGTGCCTGGAGTGAACTACAGGGAACGGACTATGGCTACACCTTC. Its translation: CAWSELQGTDYGYTF. The chain uses TRBV30 and TRBJ1-2, with D possibly TRBD1 on 6 matching bases. The CDR3 consists of 15 residues. Germline CDR1 GTSNPN, CDR2 SVGIG (reference sequence). V dropped 1 base and J dropped 3 bases, with 15 bases sitting between them.